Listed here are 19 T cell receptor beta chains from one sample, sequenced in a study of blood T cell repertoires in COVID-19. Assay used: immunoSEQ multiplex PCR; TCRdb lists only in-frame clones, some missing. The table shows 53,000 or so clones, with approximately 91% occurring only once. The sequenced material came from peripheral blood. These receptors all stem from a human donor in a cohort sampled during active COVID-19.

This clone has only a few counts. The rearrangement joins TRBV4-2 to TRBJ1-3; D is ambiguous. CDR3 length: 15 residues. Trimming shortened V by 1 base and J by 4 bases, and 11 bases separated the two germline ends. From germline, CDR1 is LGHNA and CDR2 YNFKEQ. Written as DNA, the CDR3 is TGTGCCAGCAGCCAAGGGGCTCGGTACGGAAACACCATATATTTT. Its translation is CASSQGARYGNTIYF.

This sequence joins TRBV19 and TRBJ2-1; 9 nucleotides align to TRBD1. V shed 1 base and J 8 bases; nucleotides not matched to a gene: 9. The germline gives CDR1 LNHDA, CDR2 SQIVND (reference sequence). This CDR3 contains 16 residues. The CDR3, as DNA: TGTGCCAGTAGTATAGGCCCGGGGACAGGGTTGTATGAGCAGTTCTTC. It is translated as CASSIGPGTGLYEQFF.

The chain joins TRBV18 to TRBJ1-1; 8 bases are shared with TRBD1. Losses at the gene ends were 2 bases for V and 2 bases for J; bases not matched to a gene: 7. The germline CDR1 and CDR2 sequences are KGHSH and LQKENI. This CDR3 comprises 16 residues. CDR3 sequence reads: CASSPRTGRENTEAFF. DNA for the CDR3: TGTGCCAGCTCACCAAGGACAGGGCGGGAAAACACTGAAGCTTTCTTT. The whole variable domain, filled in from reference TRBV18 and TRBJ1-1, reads NAGVMQNPRHLVRRRGQEARLRCSPMKGHSHVYWYRQLPEEGLKFMVYLQKENIIDESGMPKERFSAEFPKEGPSILRIQQVVRGDSAAYFCASSPRTGRENTEAFFGQGTRLTVV.

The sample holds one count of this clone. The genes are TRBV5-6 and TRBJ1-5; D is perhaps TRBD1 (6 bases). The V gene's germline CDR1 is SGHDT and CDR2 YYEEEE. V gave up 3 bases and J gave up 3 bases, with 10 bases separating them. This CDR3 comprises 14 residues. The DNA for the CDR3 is TGTGCCAGCAGCTCCGACAGGTTCAATCAGCCCCAGCATTTT. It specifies CASSSDRFNQPQHF.

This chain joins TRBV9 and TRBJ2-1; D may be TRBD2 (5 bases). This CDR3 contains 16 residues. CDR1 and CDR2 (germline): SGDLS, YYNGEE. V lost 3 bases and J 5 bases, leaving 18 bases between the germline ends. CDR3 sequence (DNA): TGTGCCAGCAGCGCAGGCGGGCGTGGTGGAGACAATGAGCAGTTCTTC. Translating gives CASSAGGRGGDNEQFF.

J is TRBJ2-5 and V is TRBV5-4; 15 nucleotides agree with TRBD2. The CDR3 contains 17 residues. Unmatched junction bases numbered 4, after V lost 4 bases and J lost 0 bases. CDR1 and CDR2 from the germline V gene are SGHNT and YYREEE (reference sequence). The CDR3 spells CASSPGLAGGNQETQYF. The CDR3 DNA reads TGTGCCAGCAGCCCGGGACTAGCGGGGGGCAACCAAGAGACCCAGTACTTC.

The CDR3 loop reads CASSPRAGIRANYGYTF. The DNA of the CDR3 is TGTGCCAGCAGTCCCCGAGCGGGGATAAGAGCTAACTATGGCTACACCTTC. The chain uses TRBV6-2 or TRBV6-3 and TRBJ1-2; D unclear. Germline V lookup: CDR1 MNHEY, CDR2 SVGEGT. The CDR3 runs to 17 residues. V lost 5 bases and J 0 bases, leaving 19 bases between the germline ends.

The CDR3 DNA reads as TGTGCCAGCAGCGTATCGGGGGTTGGGGCCAACGTCCTGACTTTC. It yields the protein CASSVSGVGANVLTF. The genes are TRBV9 and TRBJ2-6, with a tentative D call TRBD2 (6 bases). The CDR3 length is 15 residues. Germline values: CDR1 SGDLS, CDR2 YYNGEE. Deletions cut 1 base from V and 3 bases from J, with 8 bases between.

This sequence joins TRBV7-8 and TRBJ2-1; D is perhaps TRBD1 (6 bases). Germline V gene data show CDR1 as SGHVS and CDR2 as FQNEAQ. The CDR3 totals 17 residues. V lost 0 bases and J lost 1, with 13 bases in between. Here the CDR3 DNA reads TGTGCCAGCAGCTTAGCAGCAGGGGAGAGATCCTACAATGAGCAGTTCTTC. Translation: CASSLAAGERSYNEQFF.

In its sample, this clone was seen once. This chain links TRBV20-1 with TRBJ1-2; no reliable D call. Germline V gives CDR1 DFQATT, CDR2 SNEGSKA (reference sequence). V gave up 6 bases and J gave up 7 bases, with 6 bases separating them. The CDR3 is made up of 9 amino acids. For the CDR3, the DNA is TGCAGTGCCCCTCCTGGCTACACCTTC. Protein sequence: CSAPPGYTF.

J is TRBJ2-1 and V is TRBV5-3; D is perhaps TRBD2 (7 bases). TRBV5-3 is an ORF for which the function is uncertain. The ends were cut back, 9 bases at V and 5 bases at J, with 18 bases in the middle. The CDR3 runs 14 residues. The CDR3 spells CATGGRGSNNEQFF. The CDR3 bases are TGTGCCACTGGAGGGAGGGGGAGTAACAATGAGCAGTTCTTC.

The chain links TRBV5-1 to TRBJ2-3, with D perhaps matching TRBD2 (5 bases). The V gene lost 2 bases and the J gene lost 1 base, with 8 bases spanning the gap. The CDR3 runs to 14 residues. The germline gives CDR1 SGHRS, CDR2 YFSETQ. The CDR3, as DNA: TGCGCCAGCAGCTTAGGAGCGGGCACAGATACGCAGTATTTT. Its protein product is CASSLGAGTDTQYF.

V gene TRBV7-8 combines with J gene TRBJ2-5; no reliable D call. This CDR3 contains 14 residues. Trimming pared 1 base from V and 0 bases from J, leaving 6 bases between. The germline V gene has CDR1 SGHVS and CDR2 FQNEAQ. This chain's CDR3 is CASSLGRYQETQYF. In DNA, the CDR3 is TGTGCCAGCAGCTTAGGTCGGTACCAAGAGACCCAGTACTTC.

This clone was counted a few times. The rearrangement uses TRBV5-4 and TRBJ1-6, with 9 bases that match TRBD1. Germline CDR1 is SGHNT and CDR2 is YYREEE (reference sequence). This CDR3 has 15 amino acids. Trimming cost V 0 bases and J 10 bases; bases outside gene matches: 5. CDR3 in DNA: TGTGCCAGCAGCTTGGGGGGACAGGGAAGCTCACCCCTCCACTTT. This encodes CASSLGGQGSSPLHF.

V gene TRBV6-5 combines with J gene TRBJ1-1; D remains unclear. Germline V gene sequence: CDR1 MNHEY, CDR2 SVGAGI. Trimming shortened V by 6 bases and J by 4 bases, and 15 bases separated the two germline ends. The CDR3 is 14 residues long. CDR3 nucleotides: TGTGCCAGCAGAAAGACGACCGGAGGCACTGAAGCTTTCTTT. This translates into CASRKTTGGTEAFF.

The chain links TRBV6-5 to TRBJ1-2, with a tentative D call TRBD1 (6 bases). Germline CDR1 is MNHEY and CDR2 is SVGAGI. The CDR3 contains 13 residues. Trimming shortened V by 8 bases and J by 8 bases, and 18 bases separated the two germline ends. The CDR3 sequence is CASGTWTAEGYTF. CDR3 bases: TGTGCCAGCGGAACCTGGACAGCCGAGGGCTACACCTTC.

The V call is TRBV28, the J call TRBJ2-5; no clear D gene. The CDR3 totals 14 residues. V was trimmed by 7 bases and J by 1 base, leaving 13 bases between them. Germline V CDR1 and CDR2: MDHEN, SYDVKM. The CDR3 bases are TGTGCCAGCATGAGTAGCCCCGGCCAAGAGACCCAGTACTTC. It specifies CASMSSPGQETQYF.

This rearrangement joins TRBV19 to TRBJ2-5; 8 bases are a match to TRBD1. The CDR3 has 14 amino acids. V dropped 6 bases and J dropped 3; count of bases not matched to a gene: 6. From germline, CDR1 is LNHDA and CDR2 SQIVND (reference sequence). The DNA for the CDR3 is TGTGCCAGTAGCTCTGGGACAGGCAAAGAGACCCAGTACTTC. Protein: CASSSGTGKETQYF.

The CDR3 here is CASSQGYNSPLHF. CDR3 DNA sequence: TGTGCCAGTTCCCAGGGCTATAATTCACCCCTCCACTTT. The chain combines TRBV6-5 with TRBJ1-6; D may be TRBD1 (5 bases). Looked up from germline, CDR1 is MNHEY and CDR2 is SVGAGI. V was shortened by 9 bases and J by 3 bases, with 9 bases between the two germline ends. This CDR3 is 13 amino acids long.